A single sample gave rise to the 9 T cell receptor beta chains below, sequenced in a study of blood T cell repertoires in COVID-19. Data came from immunoSEQ multiplex PCR; TCRdb stores just in-frame clones and leaves some out. The sample contains more than 250,000 clones, roughly 88% of which appear only once. Sequenced input: peripheral blood. All receptors derive from a woman in her forties or fifties with acute or convalescent COVID-19.

The chain links TRBV14 to TRBJ2-5, with a tentative D call TRBD1 (6 bases). Germline V lookup: CDR1 SGHDN, CDR2 FVKESK. The CDR3 totals 15 residues. The V and J ends lost 1 base and 5 bases respectively, with 14 bases between them. For the CDR3, the DNA is TGTGCCAGCAGCCAAGTTCGGGACACCACGGAGACCCAGTACTTC. The encoded protein is CASSQVRDTTETQYF.

The count of this clone is one. This chain connects TRBV24-1 to TRBJ1-5; TRBD1 agrees at 8 bases. This CDR3 is 15 amino acids long. The V segment lost 4 bases and the J segment 5 bases; nucleotides outside the gene matches: 6. CDR1 KGHDR and CDR2 SFDVKD come from the germline V gene. The CDR3, as DNA: TGTGCCACCAGTGACCCAACAGGGGGGGATCAGCCCCAGCATTTT. Protein product: CATSDPTGGDQPQHF.

The chain couples TRBV6-2 or TRBV6-3 to TRBJ2-5; no clear D gene. The V end lost 8 bases, the J end lost 4 bases, and 14 bases lay between the germline ends. Germline V CDR1 and CDR2: MNHEY, SVGEGT. This CDR3 is built from 13 residues. The CDR3 DNA sequence: TGTGCCAGCCGCCAATCGGTGAGAGAGACCCAGTACTTC. As protein: CASRQSVRETQYF.

CDR3 region: CASSWTGMWQPQHF. The CDR3 nucleotides read TGTGCCAGCAGCTGGACAGGGATGTGGCAGCCCCAGCATTTT. The chain uses TRBV2 and TRBJ1-5; TRBD1 matches 8 bases. This CDR3 has 14 amino acids. Germline CDR1 SNHLY, CDR2 FYNNEI. V dropped 6 bases and J dropped 7; count of bases not matched to a gene: 8. Full variable domain (rest looked up from reference TRBV2 and TRBJ1-5): EPEVTQTPSHQVTQMGQEVILRCVPISNHLYFYWYRQILGQKVEFLVSFYNNEISEKSEIFDDQFSVERPDGSNFTLKIRSTKLEDSAMYFCASSWTGMWQPQHFGDGTRLSIL.

The chain is built from TRBV25-1 and TRBJ2-3; D perhaps matches TRBD2 (6 bases). Germline V gene lookup returns CDR1 MGHDK and CDR2 SYGVNS. The V end lost 2 bases, the J end lost 3 bases, and 12 bases lay between the germline ends. CDR3 length equals 15 residues. CDR3: CASSETGARTDTQYF. CDR3 DNA sequence: TGTGCCAGCAGTGAAACGGGAGCTAGGACAGATACGCAGTATTTT.

This chain uses TRBV11-3 with TRBJ2-3; TRBD1 aligns across 8 bases. This CDR3 region has 16 residues. The J segment lost 2 bases and the V segment lost 1 base, leaving 5 bases of the junction unmatched. The germline V gene encodes CDR1 SGHNT and CDR2 YENEEA. This CDR3 reads CASSLGDRTFTDTQYF. DNA for the CDR3: TGTGCCAGCAGCTTAGGGGACAGGACTTTCACAGATACGCAGTATTTT.

The rearrangement uses TRBV10-3 and TRBJ2-7; D is possibly TRBD2 (6 bases). This CDR3 spans 15 amino acids. Trimming shortened V by 6 bases and J by 0 bases, and 15 bases separated the two germline ends. Germline V gene sequence: CDR1 ENHRY, CDR2 SYGVKD. The CDR3, as DNA: TGTGCCATCAGCCCCACCTTCGGGAGCTCCTACGAGCAGTACTTC. Encoded protein: CAISPTFGSSYEQYF.

The genes are TRBV11-2 and TRBJ2-5; TRBD2 aligns across 10 bases. The germline V gene has CDR1 SGHAT and CDR2 FQNNGV. V gave up 5 bases and J gave up 7 bases; unmatched junction bases: 22. This CDR3 has 19 amino acids. The CDR3 DNA reads TGTGCCAGCAGCGCCCGGGGAAGGGGACTAGCGTTCCGAGGTGGGACCCAGTACTTC. Translated, it gives CASSARGRGLAFRGGTQYF.

The rearrangement uses TRBV29-1 and TRBJ2-5; 12 bases line up with TRBD2. Unmatched junction bases numbered 16, after V lost 4 bases and J lost 4 bases. Germline V lookup: CDR1 SQVTM, CDR2 ANQGSEA. This CDR3 contains 18 residues. The CDR3 nucleotides are TGCAGCGTTGGGGCGGGACTAGCGGGTTTGGGTAGCGGAGAGACCCAGTACTTC. This translates into CSVGAGLAGLGSGETQYF.